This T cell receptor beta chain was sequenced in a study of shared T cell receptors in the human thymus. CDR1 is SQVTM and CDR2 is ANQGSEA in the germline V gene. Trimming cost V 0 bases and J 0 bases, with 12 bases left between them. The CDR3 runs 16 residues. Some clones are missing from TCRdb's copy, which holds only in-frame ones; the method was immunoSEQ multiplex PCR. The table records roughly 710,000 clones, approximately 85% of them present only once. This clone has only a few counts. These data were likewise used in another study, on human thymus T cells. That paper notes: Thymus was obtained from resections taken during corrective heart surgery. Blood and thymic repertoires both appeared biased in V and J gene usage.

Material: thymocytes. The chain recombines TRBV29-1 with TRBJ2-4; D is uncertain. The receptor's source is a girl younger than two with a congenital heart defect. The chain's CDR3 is CSVEEYSPVAKNIQYF. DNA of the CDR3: TGCAGCGTTGAAGAGTACAGCCCGGTAGCCAAAAACATTCAGTACTTC.